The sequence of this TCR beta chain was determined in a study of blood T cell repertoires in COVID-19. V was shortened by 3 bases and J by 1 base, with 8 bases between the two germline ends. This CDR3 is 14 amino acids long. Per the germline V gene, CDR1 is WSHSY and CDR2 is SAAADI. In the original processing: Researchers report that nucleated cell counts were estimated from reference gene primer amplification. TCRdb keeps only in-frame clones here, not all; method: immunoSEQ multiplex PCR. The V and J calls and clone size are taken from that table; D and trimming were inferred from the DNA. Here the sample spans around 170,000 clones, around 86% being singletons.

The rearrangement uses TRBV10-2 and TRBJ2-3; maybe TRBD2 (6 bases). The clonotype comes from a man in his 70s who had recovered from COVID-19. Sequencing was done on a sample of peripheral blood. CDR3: CASSETGGTDTQYF. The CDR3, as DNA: TGCGCCAGCAGTGAAACGGGGGGCACAGATACGCAGTATTTT.